This T cell receptor (beta chain) was obtained from a study of blood T cell repertoires in COVID-19. CDR1 is MNHEY and CDR2 is SVGAGI in the germline V gene. The CDR3 has 15 amino acids. Trimming took off 2 bases at V and 0 bases at J, with 8 bases between the two ends. Repertoires were generated with immunoSEQ multiplex PCR, while TCRdb's copy carries only in-frame clones and drops some. The sample lists roughly 380,000 clones; 81% were seen once. Sequencing was performed on peripheral blood. The chain recombines TRBV6-5 with TRBJ1-3; no clear D. The TCR originated in a human donor with acute or convalescent COVID-19. The donor label of this sample is uncertain. The CDR3 spells CASSYDWSSGNTIYF. DNA of the CDR3: TGTGCCAGCAGTTACGACTGGAGCTCTGGAAACACCATATATTTT.